The clone carrying this T cell receptor beta chain has a handful of counts. The antigen is unknown. A second PCR of 7 to 11 cycles used a sample-barcoded 5' primer and a J-beta primer mix. A single record per CDR3 protein comes from TCRdb applying MiXCR to the 5' RACE reads. Counted here are some 1,800,000 distinct CDR3 sequences, approximately 40% occurring once; the ten biggest clones make up roughly 23%. This CDR3 is built from 15 residues. Germline V gene data show CDR1 as SQVTM and CDR2 as ANQGSEA. The J segment lost 4 bases and the V segment lost 4 bases, leaving 10 bases of the junction unmatched. Healthy Caucasians from Russia aged roughly 6 to 95 served as donors. The sample belongs to a study of blood T cells in healthy people across ages. Background on the study: About one barcoded beta molecule per two T cells was captured by template switching.

Findings of the study overall: A strong correlation was seen between TCR beta diversity and naive T cell percentage.

Sequencing was performed on blood. This sequence joins TRBV29-1 and TRBJ2-7; 10 bases align to TRBD1. The sequence came from a human donor in good health. CDR3 coding DNA: TGCAGCGTTGTATATTTAGGACAGGGGGTTTACGAGCAGTACTTC. Its translation: CSVVYLGQGVYEQYF.